A selection of T cell receptor beta chains follows, all from one sample in a study of cytomegalovirus exposure and HLA in healthy donors. Only in-frame clones appear in the TCRdb table, and some are missing; sequencing was by immunoSEQ multiplex PCR. The sample shows 90,000 to 130,000 clones, 76% of them seen only once. The sequencing input was PBMCs. The source of these receptors is a man aged 25 to 45 in good health and CMV-seropositive. CDR3s leave out the opening cysteine and the closing phenylalanine or tryptophan. A row's size may be missing; if present it is once, few, many or a size class.

CDR3	J	size	V
ASSPGTSALSYNEQF	TRBJ2-1	NA	TRBV5-1
ASSFPRGQGTSYEQY	TRBJ2-7	NA	TRBV28
ASSGTAYEQY	TRBJ2-7	NA	TRBV19
ASTGAGGHTDTQY	TRBJ2-3	NA	TRBV6-1
ASSPGQAGMGSEQF	TRBJ2-1	NA	TRBV7-2
ASSVAPTASSYEQY	TRBJ2-7	NA	TRBV9
ASSSLSGSSYNEQF	TRBJ2-1	once	TRBV6-5
ASSFGFVGGAKNSQY	TRBJ2-4	NA	TRBV27
ASNRGGPRYGYT	TRBJ1-2	NA	TRBV7-2
ASSSSGTGGEQY	TRBJ2-7	NA	TRBV11-2
ASIESGGDNEQF	TRBJ2-1	NA	TRBV10-2
ASSTQQGKNTGELF	TRBJ2-2	NA	TRBV7-6
ASSQDLAGQETQY	TRBJ2-5	NA	TRBV4-3
ASSLGSGIGTTGELF	TRBJ2-2	NA	TRBV11-3
ASRRGQFTDTQY	TRBJ2-3	NA	TRBV13
ASSFRRAGEAF	TRBJ1-1	once	TRBV7-2
ASSQAGTGILVGYT	TRBJ1-2	NA	TRBV4-3
ASSLGDRGGNTEAF	TRBJ1-1	NA	TRBV7-2
ASSAGGLDLTLH	TRBJ1-6	once	TRBV7-6
ASSLRLIPSYEQY	TRBJ2-7	NA	TRBV7-2
ASSVSGRLPTGELF	TRBJ2-2	NA	TRBV9
ASSKGQLYSNQPQH	TRBJ1-5	NA	TRBV21-1
ASSLSGVHQETQY	TRBJ2-5	NA	TRBV7-2
ASSSPGEQF	TRBJ2-1	once	TRBV6-6
ASSPKQGWSGNTIY	TRBJ1-3	NA	TRBV7-9
ASSLLSRGRRPVRGANVLT	TRBJ2-6	NA	TRBV27
ASSESTGSRGYNEQF	TRBJ2-1	NA	TRBV10-1
ASSSGTSGGAGYNEQF	TRBJ2-1	NA	TRBV5-8
ASSLADTGEQY	NA	NA	TRBV5-4
ASRPTGEADEKLF	TRBJ1-4	once	TRBV4-1
ASSYSASQLEKLF	TRBJ1-4	NA	TRBV6-6
SVATIYNEQF	TRBJ2-1	few	TRBV29-1
ASSPRGDYSTDTQY	TRBJ2-3	NA	TRBV13
ASSFYSYEQY	TRBJ2-7	NA	TRBV28
ASRGGSTDTQY	TRBJ2-3	once	TRBV28
ASSPETGNTEAF	TRBJ1-1	NA	TRBV18
ASSLDTNTEAF	TRBJ1-1	NA	TRBV7-9
ASSLKTGRDTEAF	TRBJ1-1	few	TRBV7-2
ASRSGSGAYEQY	TRBJ2-7	NA	TRBV6-1
ASSLRQGMGQYEQY	TRBJ2-7	few	TRBV4-3
ASSVATGPYGYT	TRBJ1-2	NA	TRBV9
ASSYSSRVETQY	TRBJ2-5	once	TRBV6-5
ASSAGTVRDTQY	TRBJ2-3	NA	TRBV9
SVVAGGVDTQY	TRBJ2-3	few	TRBV29-1
ASSQTDSQPQH	TRBJ1-5	NA	TRBV6-1
ASSVGGAMNEQF	TRBJ2-1	NA	TRBV9
ASRTGADGNTIY	TRBJ1-3	NA	TRBV19
ASGMGQRQSPLH	TRBJ1-6	once	TRBV6-6
AWSVQAGSYEQY	TRBJ2-7	few	TRBV30
ATFLSPNYGYT	TRBJ1-2	NA	TRBV28
ASGQGRTGANVLT	TRBJ2-6	NA	TRBV7-2
ASSPGGSSYEQY	TRBJ2-7	NA	TRBV11-3
ASSTDRGYEQY	TRBJ2-7	NA	TRBV5-4
ASSYPGWTDNEQF	TRBJ2-1	NA	TRBV6-6
AWSVRGPNYGYT	TRBJ1-2	NA	TRBV30
ASSFAGSPNQPQH	TRBJ1-5	NA	TRBV5-1
AWSATHEEKLF	TRBJ1-4	NA	TRBV30